What follows is one T cell receptor (beta chain) and its context. Its antigen is undetermined. After removal of 6 bases from V and 0 bases from J, the junction contained 8 bases not matched to a gene. Germline-derived CDR1 and CDR2 are SNHLY and FYNNEI. The CDR3 contains 16 residues. This record comes from a study of T cell responses to AZD1222 COVID-19 vaccine. Study-wide findings and caveats: Clonal diversity may have been underestimated in mostly white British donors. Researchers report vaccine-associated CD4 TCRs spanning spike, with dominance at 160-218 and 743-854. Baseline serology detected seropositivity in only a handful of AZD1222 recipients. The repertoires were collected only after the peak T cell response.

Only in-frame clones appear in the TCRdb table, and some are missing; sequencing was by immunoSEQ multiplex PCR. Of fewer than 50,000 clones listed, 80% are singletons. This chain uses TRBV2 with TRBJ1-5; 7 nucleotides match TRBD1. The receptor's source is an adult who received the MenACWY meningococcal vaccine as a control. The starting material was peripheral blood, obtained 28 days after the second dose of the MenACWY control vaccine. CDR3: CASRARQGVSNQPQHF. CDR3 in DNA: TGTGCCAGCAGGGCCCGACAGGGAGTTAGCAATCAGCCCCAGCATTTT.